The rows below give T cell receptor beta chains drawn from one sample of a study of radiotherapy plus CTLA-4 blockade in lung cancer. The method was immunoSEQ multiplex PCR; TCRdb's version includes in-frame clones alone and lacks a portion of them. The sample has tens of thousands of clones, 84% seen once. Sequencing used peripheral blood, obtained from a patient treated with radiotherapy plus ipilimumab. Receptor source: a human donor with non-small cell lung cancer who had stable disease on radiotherapy plus ipilimumab. Each CDR3 is given with its conserved first and last residue. The D gene is left open where the match is weak. The size of a clone is reported for some rows only, either as once, few or many, or as a class for expanded clones.

clone_size | j_call | cdr3_length | v_call | d_call | cdr3_aa | cdr3_nt
once | TRBJ2-1 | 16 | TRBV9 | TRBD2 | CASSGRTSGTHNEQFF | TGTGCCAGCAGCGGGCGGACTAGCGGGACCCACAATGAGCAGTTCTTC
once | TRBJ1-4 | 13 | TRBV30 | NA | CAWNDGLGEKLFF | TGTGCCTGGAACGACGGCTTAGGGGAAAAACTGTTTTTT
NA | TRBJ1-6 | 13 | TRBV7-9 | NA | CASIAGSGEPLHF | TGTGCCAGCATCGCTGGGTCTGGGGAACCCCTCCACTTT
NA | TRBJ2-7 | 16 | TRBV7-8 | NA | CASSLVAERGLYEQYF | TGTGCCAGCAGCTTAGTTGCAGAGAGGGGCCTATACGAGCAGTACTTC
NA | TRBJ1-1 | 17 | TRBV7-6 | NA | CASSLERPGPVNTEAFF | TGTGCCAGCAGCTTAGAGCGACCGGGACCGGTGAACACTGAAGCTTTCTTT
NA | TRBJ1-5 | 14 | TRBV6-1 | NA | CASSSGGSNQPQHF | TGTGCCAGCAGCTCGGGAGGAAGCAATCAGCCCCAGCATTTT
few | TRBJ2-3 | 15 | TRBV4-1 | NA | CASSQVRGPPDTQYF | TGCGCCAGCAGCCAAGTTAGGGGACCGCCAGATACGCAGTATTTT
NA | TRBJ2-1 | 16 | TRBV18 | TRBD1 | CASSPSTGGSYNEQFF | TGTGCCAGCTCACCATCGACAGGGGGCTCCTACAATGAGCAGTTCTTC
once | TRBJ2-1 | 15 | TRBV10-1 | TRBD1 | CASSAGTGGPNEQFF | TGCGCCAGCAGTGCGGGGACAGGTGGTCCCAATGAGCAGTTCTTC
NA | TRBJ1-1 | 12 | TRBV18 | NA | CASSPPNTEAFF | TGTGCCAGCTCACCACCGAACACTGAAGCTTTCTTT
NA | TRBJ1-5 | 13 | TRBV2 | NA | CASRTDSNQPQHF | TGTGCCAGCAGGACAGATAGCAATCAGCCCCAGCATTTT
NA | TRBJ2-4 | 13 | TRBV6-6 | NA | CASSPRAIDIQYF | TGTGCCAGCAGCCCCCGGGCGATAGACATTCAGTACTTC
few | TRBJ2-7 | 12 | TRBV18 | TRBD1 | CASSPTGAEQYF | TGTGCCAGCTCACCAACAGGGGCCGAGCAGTACTTC
NA | TRBJ2-1 | 15 | TRBV9 | NA | CASSEGLPSYNEQFF | TGTGCCAGCAGCGAAGGACTACCATCCTACAATGAGCAGTTCTTC
NA | TRBJ2-7 | 16 | TRBV4-2 | TRBD2 | CASSQDGSLAGYEQYF | TGTGCCAGCAGCCAAGATGGGAGTCTAGCGGGCTACGAGCAGTACTTC
NA | TRBJ1-1 | 14 | TRBV2 | NA | CASREDSRNTEAFF | TGTGCCAGCAGGGAGGACTCCCGGAACACTGAAGCTTTCTTT
NA | TRBJ2-7 | 14 | TRBV2 | TRBD2 | CASSWRGDTYEQYF | TGTGCCAGCAGTTGGCGGGGGGACACCTACGAGCAGTACTTC
NA | TRBJ2-7 | 14 | TRBV7-8 | TRBD1 | CASSSGTGAYEQYF | TGTGCCAGCAGCTCCGGGACAGGGGCCTACGAGCAGTACTTC
NA | TRBJ1-3 | 14 | TRBV5-1 | NA | CASSLGSSGNTIYF | TGCGCCAGCAGCTTGGGGAGCTCTGGAAACACCATATATTTT
once | TRBJ1-4 | 12 | TRBV2 | NA | CASSSGFEKLFF | TGTGCCAGCAGTTCGGGTTTTGAAAAACTGTTTTTT
NA | TRBJ1-1 | 15 | TRBV30 | TRBD1 | CAWRAAGTGTTEAFF | TGTGCCTGGAGGGCCGCCGGGACAGGGACCACTGAAGCTTTCTTT
few | TRBJ2-2 | 16 | TRBV4-2 | TRBD1 | CASSQVEGQGPGELFF | TGTGCCAGCAGCCAAGTAGAAGGACAGGGACCCGGGGAGCTGTTTTTT
NA | TRBJ2-7 | 14 | TRBV5-4 | NA | CASSLGGVIYEQYF | TGTGCCAGCAGCTTAGGGGGGGTTATCTACGAGCAGTACTTC
NA | TRBJ2-6 | 18 | TRBV7-3 | TRBD1 | CASSSGTGGLGGANVLTF | TGTGCCAGCAGCTCCGGGACAGGGGGCTTGGGTGGGGCCAACGTCCTGACTTTC
few | TRBJ2-7 | 14 | TRBV5-1 | TRBD1 | CASSNDRATYEQYF | TGCGCCAGCAGCAACGACAGGGCCACCTACGAGCAGTACTTC
NA | TRBJ1-2 | 14 | TRBV6-1 | NA | CASSEGSTGYGYTF | TGTGCCAGCAGTGAAGGTTCGACAGGCTATGGCTACACCTTC
NA | TRBJ2-5 | 11 | TRBV28 | NA | CASSSEGVTYF | TGTGCCAGCAGTTCGGAGGGGGTAACGTACTTC
once | TRBJ2-3 | 15 | TRBV7-8 | TRBD2 | CASSFPSGRENTQYF | TGTGCCAGCAGCTTCCCTAGCGGGAGGGAAAATACGCAGTATTTT
NA | TRBJ2-7 | 14 | TRBV9 | TRBD2 | CASSSSGGAYEQYF | TGTGCCAGCAGCTCTAGCGGGGGGGCCTACGAGCAGTACTTC
NA | TRBJ2-7 | 15 | TRBV19 | TRBD1 | CASSPEGQGVYEQYF | TGTGCCAGTAGTCCAGAGGGACAGGGGGTTTACGAGCAGTACTTC
NA | TRBJ2-5 | 14 | TRBV6-1 | NA | CASCREGPWETQYF | TGTGCCAGCTGTCGCGAGGGGCCGTGGGAGACCCAGTACTTC
NA | TRBJ2-7 | 14 | TRBV28 | NA | CASSLGGTIYEQYF | TGTGCCAGCAGCCTAGGGGGTACTATCTACGAGCAGTACTTC
NA | TRBJ2-7 | 15 | TRBV27 | TRBD2 | CASSRGTSGFAEQYF | TGTGCCAGCAGCCGTGGGACTAGCGGTTTCGCCGAGCAGTACTTC
NA | TRBJ1-1 | 13 | TRBV30 | NA | CAWSRASNTEAFF | TGTGCCTGGAGTCGGGCTTCGAACACTGAAGCTTTCTTT
few | TRBJ1-4 | 15 | TRBV14 | NA | CASSPYIATNEKLFF | TGTGCCAGCAGCCCCTACATTGCAACTAATGAAAAACTGTTTTTT
few | TRBJ1-1 | 14 | TRBV7-3 | NA | CASSPVGGDTEAFF | TGTGCCAGCAGCCCGGTGGGGGGAGACACTGAAGCTTTCTTT
NA | TRBJ2-1 | 12 | TRBV7-9 | NA | CASTEGGPGQFF | TGTGCCAGCACAGAGGGGGGCCCTGGGCAGTTCTTC
NA | TRBJ2-2 | 16 | TRBV19 | TRBD1 | CASSPHNRGQPGELFF | TGTGCCAGTAGTCCTCACAACAGGGGGCAGCCCGGGGAGCTGTTTTTT
NA | TRBJ1-2 | 15 | TRBV4-2 | NA | CASSQGDKANYGYTF | TGTGCCAGCAGCCAAGGGGACAAAGCCAACTATGGCTACACCTTC
NA | TRBJ2-5 | 14 | TRBV2 | NA | CASSEVGRQETQYF | TGTGCCAGCAGTGAAGTAGGCAGGCAAGAGACCCAGTACTTC
few | TRBJ2-7 | 17 | TRBV7-2 | NA | CASSPLSGRLVQYEQYF | TGTGCCAGCAGCCCCCTCTCAGGGAGGCTAGTGCAGTACGAGCAGTACTTC
NA | TRBJ2-3 | 14 | TRBV7-2 | NA | CASSYGLPRDTQYF | TGTGCCAGCAGCTACGGACTGCCTCGAGATACGCAGTATTTT
NA | TRBJ2-7 | 13 | TRBV4-2 | NA | CASSQVRLYEQYF | TGTGCCAGCAGCCAAGTCCGGCTCTACGAGCAGTACTTC
once | TRBJ1-1 | 13 | TRBV6-5 | TRBD1 | CASSDRANTEAFF | TGTGCCAGCAGCGACAGGGCGAACACTGAAGCTTTCTTT
NA | TRBJ2-7 | 12 | TRBV10-3 | NA | CAISDRTYEQYF | TGTGCCATCAGTGATCGGACCTACGAGCAGTACTTC
NA | TRBJ2-3 | 13 | TRBV7-2 | NA | CASSSLLTDTQYF | TGTGCCAGCAGTTCTCTTCTCACAGATACGCAGTATTTT
NA | TRBJ2-2 | 17 | TRBV4-2 | TRBD2 | CASSQLTSGGANGELFF | TGTGCCAGCAGCCAATTGACTAGCGGGGGGGCAAACGGGGAGCTGTTTTTT
NA | TRBJ2-7 | 12 | TRBV2 | NA | CASRGRVDEQYF | TGTGCCAGCAGGGGCAGGGTCGACGAGCAGTACTTC
NA | TRBJ2-7 | 15 | TRBV27 | NA | CASSLSPASIYEQYF | TGTGCCAGCAGTTTATCCCCAGCCTCTATATACGAGCAGTACTTC
NA | TRBJ1-2 | 14 | TRBV2 | TRBD1 | CARGEAGGRYGYTF | TGTGCCCGGGGGGAAGCAGGGGGACGCTATGGCTACACCTTC
NA | TRBJ2-2 | 15 | TRBV11-2 | TRBD1 | CASSSLQGDTGELFF | TGTGCCAGCAGCTCCCTACAGGGGGACACCGGGGAGCTGTTTTTT
NA | TRBJ2-7 | 14 | TRBV2 | TRBD2 | CASRDGLARNEQYF | TGTGCCAGCAGAGATGGACTAGCAAGGAACGAGCAGTACTTC
NA | TRBJ1-2 | 14 | TRBV7-2 | NA | CASSPRARTDGYTF | TGTGCCAGCAGCCCCCGCGCGAGGACGGATGGCTACACCTTC
NA | TRBJ1-4 | 13 | TRBV7-2 | TRBD1 | CASRDRVSEKLFF | TGTGCCAGCAGGGACAGGGTTAGCGAAAAACTGTTTTTT
once | TRBJ1-5 | 14 | TRBV18 | NA | CASSSEGFNQPQHF | TGTGCCAGCTCGTCTGAGGGCTTCAATCAGCCCCAGCATTTT